The T cell receptor beta chain described here comes from a study of control samples from healthy donors and cancer patients. Sequencing used immunoSEQ multiplex PCR; TCRdb keeps in-frame clones, though not all of them. The repertoire holds 100,000 to 120,000 clones, around nine tenths seen once, with approximately 3.7% in the top ten. V was trimmed by 4 bases and J by 6 bases, leaving 10 bases between them. The germline V gene has CDR1 SGHRS and CDR2 YFSETQ. The CDR3 has 12 amino acids. Material for sequencing was PBMCs. The source of this sequence is a woman aged 55-70 years with lung cancer. The chain links TRBV5-1 to TRBJ1-2; perhaps TRBD1 as D (5 bases). CDR3 bases: TGCGCCAGCAGCGTTATGGGGGATGGCTACACCTTC. Protein product: CASSVMGDGYTF.